This T cell receptor beta chain originates from a study of blood T cell repertoires in COVID-19. The CDR3 is made up of 15 amino acids. Germline CDR1 SNHLY, CDR2 FYNNEI. Trimming removed 1 base at V and 7 bases at J, with 14 bases between. The repertoire was sequenced with immunoSEQ multiplex PCR; TCRdb's copy has only in-frame clones and lacks some. The sample yields about 110,000 clones, 85% to 90% seen once. Sequenced input: peripheral blood. The clonotype comes from a woman in her fifties or sixties with acute or convalescent COVID-19. V is TRBV2 and J is TRBJ1-5, with D perhaps matching TRBD1 (5 bases). The CDR3 loop is CASSEGRGEEQPQHF. The CDR3 nucleotides are TGTGCCAGCAGTGAAGGAAGAGGGGAGGAGCAGCCCCAGCATTTT.